Listed here are 2 T cell receptor beta chains from one sample, sequenced in a study of control samples from healthy donors and cancer patients. Only in-frame clones appear in the TCRdb table, and some are missing; sequencing was by immunoSEQ multiplex PCR. The sample lists some 120,000 clones, approximately 90% occurring once. Sequencing was carried out using blood. The receptors originated from a woman in her sixties or seventies in good health.

The rearrangement links TRBV19 to TRBJ1-3; D is ambiguous. The CDR3 length is 15 residues. Germline V lookup: CDR1 LNHDA, CDR2 SQIVND (reference sequence). V dropped 7 bases and J dropped 0 bases, with 13 bases sitting between them. CDR3 bases: TGTGCCAGTACCCCGGACGGAAGCTCTGGAAACACCATATATTTT. Residues: CASTPDGSSGNTIYF.

V usage is TRBV5-1 and J usage is TRBJ1-4, with D possibly being TRBD1 (6 bases). Trimming removed 4 bases at V and 5 bases at J, with 18 bases between. The CDR3 extends over 16 amino acids. Germline assignment: CDR1 SGHRS and CDR2 YFSETQ. CDR3 sequence (DNA): TGCGCCAGCAGCCTCGTTCCAGGGACACCAAATGAAAAACTGTTTTTT. Protein: CASSLVPGTPNEKLFF.